A selection of T cell receptor beta chains follows, all from one sample in a study of cytomegalovirus exposure and HLA in healthy donors. Clones were read by immunoSEQ multiplex PCR, and TCRdb kept only the in-frame ones, dropping some. This sample carries 160,000 or so clones, 70% to 80% of them seen once, and the ten largest clones take 2.1%. What was sequenced was PBMCs. These receptors all stem from a man aged 35-49 years in good health and CMV-seronegative. CDR3s include the opening cysteine and the closing phenylalanine or tryptophan. Each record gives: V gene, clone size, J gene, D gene, CDR3 DNA, CDR3 protein. The D gene is left open where the match is weak. Rows give clone size only sometimes, using once, few, many, or a class for an expanded clone.

v_call: TRBV2; clone_size: .; j_call: TRBJ2-5; d_call: .; cdr3_nt: TGTGCCAGCAGTGAGGCAGGTCTCCCACAAGAGACCCAGTACTTC; cdr3_aa: CASSEAGLPQETQYF
v_call: TRBV19; clone_size: .; j_call: TRBJ2-7; d_call: .; cdr3_nt: TGTGCCAGTAGGAAACAGGGGAGCGGGGGAAGCTCCTACGAGCAGTACTTC; cdr3_aa: CASRKQGSGGSSYEQYF
v_call: TRBV2; clone_size: .; j_call: TRBJ1-5; d_call: TRBD1; cdr3_nt: TGTGCCAGCGGGGACAGGGTTAGCAATCAGCCCCAGCATTTT; cdr3_aa: CASGDRVSNQPQHF
v_call: TRBV10-3; clone_size: .; j_call: TRBJ2-7; d_call: TRBD2; cdr3_nt: TGTGCCATCAGTGGGGGAAGCGGGAGTGTGTTCGGCGAGCAGTACTTC; cdr3_aa: CAISGGSGSVFGEQYF
v_call: TRBV7-8; clone_size: .; j_call: TRBJ1-5; d_call: .; cdr3_nt: TGTGCCAGCAGCTTAGTTGCCCTGGACACGTTCAATCAGCCCCAGCATTTT; cdr3_aa: CASSLVALDTFNQPQHF
v_call: TRBV7-9; clone_size: few; j_call: TRBJ1-1; d_call: TRBD1; cdr3_nt: TGTGCCAGCAGCTTAGCGAATCGACAGGGAGATCTTTGGGGAGCTTTCTTT; cdr3_aa: CASSLANRQGDLWGAFF
v_call: TRBV5-5; clone_size: .; j_call: TRBJ2-7; d_call: .; cdr3_nt: TGTGCCAGCAGCTTGAACGCAGGGATCTACGAGCAGTACTTC; cdr3_aa: CASSLNAGIYEQYF
v_call: TRBV29-1; clone_size: .; j_call: TRBJ2-3; d_call: TRBD2; cdr3_nt: TGCAGCGCCAGCGGGGGTAGCACAGATACGCAGTATTTT; cdr3_aa: CSASGGSTDTQYF
v_call: TRBV4-2; clone_size: .; j_call: TRBJ1-6; d_call: .; cdr3_nt: TGTGCCAGCAGCCAAGATATAGTTGGGAGAGGGAGTAATTCACCCCTCCACTTT; cdr3_aa: CASSQDIVGRGSNSPLHF
v_call: TRBV13; clone_size: .; j_call: TRBJ1-3; d_call: TRBD1; cdr3_nt: TGTGCCAGCAGCGTGGGACAGGGGGCCAACACCATATATTTT; cdr3_aa: CASSVGQGANTIYF
v_call: TRBV7-9; clone_size: .; j_call: TRBJ1-4; d_call: TRBD1; cdr3_nt: TGTTCCAGCAGCTTAACAGGGGGCAGTGAAAAACTGTTTTTT; cdr3_aa: CSSSLTGGSEKLFF
v_call: TRBV5-1; clone_size: few; j_call: TRBJ1-1; d_call: .; cdr3_nt: TGCGCCAGCACCAAGCCCGGGACAGAAGCTTTCTTT; cdr3_aa: CASTKPGTEAFF